A single sample is the source of the 9 T cell receptor beta chains below, sequenced in a study of blood T cell repertoires in COVID-19. Sequencing used immunoSEQ multiplex PCR; TCRdb keeps in-frame clones, though not all of them. Here the sample spans about 190,000 clones, 70% to 80% being singletons. Sequences were obtained from PBMCs or T cells enriched from blood (not recorded which). All receptors derive from a woman between 45 and 65 years old who had recovered from COVID-19.

V gene TRBV6-2 or TRBV6-3 combines with J gene TRBJ2-7; 8 bases align to TRBD2. V shed 0 bases and J 5 bases; nucleotides not matched to a gene: 3. There are 14 residues in the CDR3. Per germline, CDR1 MNHEY and CDR2 SVGEGT. The CDR3 nucleotides are TGTGCCAGCAGTTACTCCGGGACTAGTAACGAGCAGTACTTC. It encodes CASSYSGTSNEQYF.

This chain uses TRBV7-8 with TRBJ2-7; the match to TRBD2 covers 8 bases. CDR1 is SGHVS, CDR2 FQNEAQ, per germline. This CDR3 is built from 15 residues. J was trimmed by 6 bases and V by 5 bases; bases with no gene match: 12. The chain's CDR3 is CASSPYSGLAGEQYF. The CDR3 nucleotides are TGTGCCAGCAGCCCGTACTCCGGACTAGCCGGCGAGCAGTACTTC.

The rearrangement links TRBV19 to TRBJ2-1, with 10 bases that match TRBD2. The CDR3 covers 16 residues. Per germline, CDR1 LNHDA and CDR2 SQIVND (reference sequence). Trimming removed 4 bases from V and 8 bases from J; junction bases left unmatched: 11. In DNA form, the CDR3 reads TGTGCCAGTAGTACCCATAGACTAGCGGGTGAAGATGAGCAGTTCTTC. This gives the protein CASSTHRLAGEDEQFF.

The chain couples TRBV18 to TRBJ2-5; TRBD2 matches 14 bases. V was pared by 6 bases and J by 5 bases, with 8 bases of the junction left unmatched. The CDR3 is 16 amino acids. Germline values: CDR1 KGHSH, CDR2 LQKENI. The CDR3 DNA reads TGTGCCAGCTCGCTATCCCGGACTAGCGGGAGGGAGACCCAGTACTTC. Protein sequence: CASSLSRTSGRETQYF. Full variable domain (remainder filled in from reference TRBV18 and TRBJ2-5): NAGVMQNPRHLVRRRGQEARLRCSPMKGHSHVYWYRQLPEEGLKFMVYLQKENIIDESGMPKERFSAEFPKEGPSILRIQQVVRGDSAAYFCASSLSRTSGRETQYFGPGTRLLVL.

The chain employs TRBV19 and TRBJ2-2; 11 bases line up with TRBD1. J was trimmed by 2 bases and V by 6 bases; bases with no gene match: 17. Per the germline V gene, CDR1 is LNHDA and CDR2 is SQIVND (reference sequence). This CDR3 has 20 amino acids. CDR3 loop: CASSVGQGVPGPKNTGELFF. DNA for the CDR3: TGTGCCAGTAGCGTGGGACAGGGGGTCCCAGGGCCTAAAAACACCGGGGAGCTGTTTTTT.

The chain joins TRBV28 to TRBJ1-2; 9 bases align to TRBD1. The CDR3 consists of 17 residues. Germline V lookup: CDR1 MDHEN, CDR2 SYDVKM. Trimming removed 3 bases from V and 2 bases from J; junction bases left unmatched: 10. The CDR3 region has the DNA TGTGCCAGCAGTTTTACCCACCGGGACAGGGAAAACTATGGCTACACCTTC. Its translation: CASSFTHRDRENYGYTF.

This sequence joins TRBV4-3 and TRBJ2-1; 11 nucleotides match TRBD2. J gave up 4 bases and V 2 bases, and 13 bases lay outside the gene matches. Germline V gives CDR1 LGHNA, CDR2 YSLEER. There are 19 residues in the CDR3. The CDR3 nucleotides are TGCGCCAGCAGCCAAAGTAGTCTAGCGGGAGGTTCCTTTTACAATGAGCAGTTCTTC. It encodes CASSQSSLAGGSFYNEQFF.

This clone was observed many times. The J gene is TRBJ2-1, the V gene TRBV5-1; D gene unclear. V lost 4 bases, J lost 7 bases, and 6 bases lay in between. The germline V gene encodes CDR1 SGHRS and CDR2 YFSETQ. This CDR3 contains 11 residues. The CDR3 here is CASSGLNEQFF. The CDR3 nucleotides read TGCGCCAGCAGCGGGCTGAATGAGCAGTTCTTC. Together with reference TRBV5-1 and TRBJ2-1, the CDR3 gives the full variable domain: KAGVTQTPRYLIKTRGQQVTLSCSPISGHRSVSWYQQTPGQGLQFLFEYFSETQRNKGNFPGRFSGRQFSNSRSEMNVSTLELGDSALYLCASSGLNEQFFGPGTRLTVL.

The J gene is TRBJ1-2, the V gene TRBV7-8, with TRBD1 matching 10 bases. The CDR3 totals 16 residues. Germline V gives CDR1 SGHVS, CDR2 FQNEAQ. With 3 bases clipped from V and 4 bases from J, the junction kept 8 bases outside the gene matches. CDR3 residues: CASSLGEGQGIYGYTF. The DNA for the CDR3 is TGTGCCAGCAGCTTGGGGGAGGGACAGGGGATCTATGGCTACACCTTC.